This T cell receptor (beta chain) emerged from a study of blood T cell repertoires in COVID-19. Clones were sequenced by immunoSEQ multiplex PCR, and TCRdb holds only the in-frame ones, with some missing. The sample records about 41,000 clones, roughly four fifths being singletons. Germline lookup yields CDR1 SGHVS and CDR2 FNYEAQ. Trimming left V 0 bases short and J 4 bases short, with 8 bases between. This CDR3 contains 14 residues. Sequences were obtained from peripheral blood. This chain uses TRBV7-6 with TRBJ2-3; the D gene is possibly TRBD2 (5 bases). The sequence came from a woman of 80 years or more with acute or convalescent COVID-19. CDR3 in DNA: TGTGCCAGCAGCTTAGCGGAGGTCCCAGATACGCAGTATTTT. Its protein is CASSLAEVPDTQYF. Together with reference TRBV7-6 and TRBJ2-3, the CDR3 gives the full variable domain: GAGVSQSPRYKVTKRGQDVALRCDPISGHVSLYWYRQALGQGPEFLTYFNYEAQQDKSGLPNDRFSAERPEGSISTLTIQRTEQRDSAMYRCASSLAEVPDTQYFGPGTRLTVL.